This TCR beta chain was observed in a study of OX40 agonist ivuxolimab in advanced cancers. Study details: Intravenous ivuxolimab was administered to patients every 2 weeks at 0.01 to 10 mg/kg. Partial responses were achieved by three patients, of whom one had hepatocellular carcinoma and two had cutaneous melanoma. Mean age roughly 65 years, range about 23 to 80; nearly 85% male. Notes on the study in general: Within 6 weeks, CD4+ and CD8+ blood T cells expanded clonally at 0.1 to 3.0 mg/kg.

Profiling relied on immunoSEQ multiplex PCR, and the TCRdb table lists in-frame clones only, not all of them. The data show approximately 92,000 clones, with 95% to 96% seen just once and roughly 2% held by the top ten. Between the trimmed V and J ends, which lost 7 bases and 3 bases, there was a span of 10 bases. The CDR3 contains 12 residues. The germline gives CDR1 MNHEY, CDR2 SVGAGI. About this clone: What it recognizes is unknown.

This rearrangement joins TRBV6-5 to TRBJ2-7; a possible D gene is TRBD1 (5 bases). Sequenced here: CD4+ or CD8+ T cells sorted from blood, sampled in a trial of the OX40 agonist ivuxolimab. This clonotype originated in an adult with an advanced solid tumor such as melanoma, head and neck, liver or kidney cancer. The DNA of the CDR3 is TGTGCCAGCACTAGGGGCCACTACGAGCAGTACTTC. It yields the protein CASTRGHYEQYF.